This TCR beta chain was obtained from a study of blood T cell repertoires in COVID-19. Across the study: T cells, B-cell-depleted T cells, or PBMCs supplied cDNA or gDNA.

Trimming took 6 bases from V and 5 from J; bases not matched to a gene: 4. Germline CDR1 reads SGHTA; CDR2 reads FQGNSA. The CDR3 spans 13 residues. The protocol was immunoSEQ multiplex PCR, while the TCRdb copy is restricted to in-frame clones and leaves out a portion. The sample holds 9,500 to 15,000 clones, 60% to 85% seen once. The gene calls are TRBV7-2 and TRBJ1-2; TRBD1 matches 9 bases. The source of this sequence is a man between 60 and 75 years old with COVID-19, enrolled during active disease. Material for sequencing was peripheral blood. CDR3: CASRTTGGYGYTF. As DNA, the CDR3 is TGTGCCAGCAGGACGACAGGGGGATATGGCTACACCTTC.